Listed here are 20 T cell receptor beta chains from one sample, sequenced in a study of blood T cell repertoires in COVID-19. Profiling relied on immunoSEQ multiplex PCR, and the TCRdb table lists in-frame clones only, not all of them. The sample records 270,000 or so clones, approximately 90% being singletons. Material for sequencing was PBMCs or T cells enriched from blood (not recorded which). The receptors stem from a woman aged 25-40 years with acute COVID-19.

V gene TRBV7-9 combines with J gene TRBJ2-1; tentative D call: TRBD2 (6 bases). Trimming shortened V by 1 base and J by 13 bases, and 14 bases separated the two germline ends. Germline V gives CDR1 SEHNR, CDR2 FQNEAQ (reference sequence). The CDR3 is 13 residues long. In nucleotides, the CDR3 is TGTGCCAGCAGCTTAGATGTAGTGGGACTTCAGTTCTTC. It yields the protein CASSLDVVGLQFF.

This clone appeared a few times. This chain joins TRBV27 and TRBJ2-4; 8 nucleotides align to TRBD2. CDR1 is MNHEY, CDR2 SMNVEV, per germline (reference sequence). V gave up 3 bases and J gave up 1 base; unmatched junction bases: 5. CDR3 length equals 16 residues. The CDR3 region has the DNA TGTGCCAGCAGTTTTTCAGCGGGAGTTGCCAAAAACATTCAGTACTTC. As protein: CASSFSAGVAKNIQYF.

V gene TRBV6-5 combines with J gene TRBJ2-7; a possible D gene is TRBD1 (5 bases). In germline, CDR1 is MNHEY, CDR2 SVGAGI. This CDR3 has 15 amino acids. V lost 0 bases, J lost 2 bases, and 11 bases lay in between. Here the CDR3 reads CASSYSSDRTYEQYF. Here the CDR3 DNA reads TGTGCCAGCAGTTACTCGAGCGACAGAACCTACGAGCAGTACTTC.

The chain carries TRBV18 and TRBJ2-3; possible D gene TRBD2, 6 bases. CDR3 size: 15 residues. V lost 5 bases and J 0 bases, leaving 12 bases between the germline ends. Germline loops: CDR1 KGHSH, CDR2 LQKENI. The CDR3 reads CASSSSGYSTDTQYF. The CDR3 DNA follows: TGTGCCAGCTCATCGAGCGGGTATAGCACAGATACGCAGTATTTT.

The rearrangement uses TRBV28 and TRBJ1-6; TRBD1 might be the D (5 bases). CDR3 size: 17 residues. V lost 2 bases to trimming and J lost 7 bases, with 18 bases between them. From germline, CDR1 is MDHEN and CDR2 SYDVKM. The CDR3 reads CASSLRLVRAGNSPLHF. DNA for the CDR3: TGTGCCAGCAGTTTAAGGTTGGTCAGGGCCGGGAATTCACCCCTCCACTTT. Combining the CDR3 with reference TRBV28 and TRBJ1-6 gives the whole variable domain DVKVTQSSRYLVKRTGEKVFLECVQDMDHENMFWYRQDPGLGLRLIYFSYDVKMKEKGDIPEGYSVSREKKERFSLILESASTNQTSMYLCASSLRLVRAGNSPLHFGNGTRLTVT.

The rearrangement uses TRBV7-6 and TRBJ1-2; a weak D match, TRBD1 (5 bases). Between the trimmed V and J ends, which lost 7 bases and 4 bases, there was a span of 7 bases. The CDR3 has 11 amino acids. Looked up from germline, CDR1 is SGHVS and CDR2 is FNYEAQ. CDR3 nucleotide sequence: TGTGCCAGCACCGGGGGCTATGGCTACACCTTC. It is translated as CASTGGYGYTF.

The CDR3 nucleotides read TGTGCCAGCAGCATGACAGGATCGGACATTCAGTACTTC. This sequence encodes CASSMTGSDIQYF. The chain uses TRBV5-4 and TRBJ2-4, with D maybe TRBD1 (6 bases). Germline CDR1 reads SGHNT; CDR2 reads YYREEE (reference sequence). The CDR3 covers 13 residues. The V and J ends lost 4 bases and 8 bases respectively, with 13 bases between them.

This clone was observed once. This chain joins TRBV29-1 and TRBJ2-3, with TRBD2 matching 11 bases. The germline CDR1 and CDR2 sequences are SQVTM and ANQGSEA. Trimming at V came to 6 bases and at J to 1 base, leaving 6 bases not matched to a gene. The length of the CDR3 is 15 residues. The CDR3: CSVGTSGDRTDTQYF. As DNA, the CDR3 is TGCAGCGTCGGGACTAGCGGAGATCGCACAGATACGCAGTATTTT.

This clone was seen a single time. The chain recombines TRBV28 with TRBJ2-7; 11 bases match TRBD2. Losses at the gene ends were 4 bases for V and 5 bases for J; bases not matched to a gene: 13. The CDR3 covers 17 residues. The V gene's germline CDR1 is MDHEN and CDR2 SYDVKM. This chain's CDR3 is CASSSSTAGTSGNEQYF. The DNA of the CDR3 is TGTGCCAGCAGTTCCTCCACGGCGGGGACTAGCGGAAACGAGCAGTACTTC.

V gene TRBV2 combines with J gene TRBJ1-5; 8 bases match TRBD1. The CDR3 consists of 13 residues. V lost 6 bases, J lost 6 bases, and 4 bases stayed unmatched. Germline V lookup: CDR1 SNHLY, CDR2 FYNNEI. CDR3 residues: CASSIQGGQPQHF. The DNA of the CDR3 is TGTGCCAGCAGCATACAGGGGGGTCAGCCCCAGCATTTT.

This sequence joins TRBV6-5 and TRBJ2-1, with D uncertain. V was shortened by 5 bases and J by 9 bases, with 14 bases between the two germline ends. The CDR3 has 13 residues. The V gene's germline CDR1 is MNHEY and CDR2 SVGAGI. The CDR3 nucleotides read TGTGCCAGCAGTCTAGACCCCGTAGGTGAGCAGTTCTTC. Its protein is CASSLDPVGEQFF.

This clone was picked up a small number of times. In the same sample, other DNA sequences code for this CDR3. The genes are TRBV5-1 and TRBJ2-1; a weak D match, TRBD1 (6 bases). V gave up 4 bases and J gave up 6 bases, with 11 bases separating them. Germline values: CDR1 SGHRS, CDR2 YFSETQ. CDR3 length: 13 residues. CDR3 nucleotide sequence: TGCGCCAGCAGCCCAGGACAGAGCAATGAGCAGTTCTTC. Translated: CASSPGQSNEQFF.

V gene TRBV28 combines with J gene TRBJ1-6, with TRBD1 as a possible D gene (5 bases). The V gene lost 1 base and the J gene lost 6 bases, with 7 bases spanning the gap. The germline V gene has CDR1 MDHEN and CDR2 SYDVKM. The CDR3 is 14 amino acids. Written as DNA, the CDR3 is TGTGCCAGCAGTTTATCCAGGGCTAATTCACCCCTCCACTTT. Translation gives CASSLSRANSPLHF.

V and J are TRBV2 and TRBJ2-3; D not resolved. The CDR3 runs to 15 residues. Deletions cut 5 bases from V and 1 base from J, with 13 bases between. Germline assignment: CDR1 SNHLY and CDR2 FYNNEI. CDR3 sequence reads: CASSRDSSGTDTQYF. CDR3 DNA: TGTGCCAGCAGTCGTGACTCCTCGGGCACAGATACGCAGTATTTT.

V usage is TRBV2 and J usage is TRBJ2-3; 11 positions agree with TRBD2. Germline V CDR1 and CDR2: SNHLY, FYNNEI. Germline trimming cut 6 bases from V and 6 bases from J; bases unmatched to any gene: 5. The CDR3 totals 14 residues. The CDR3 nucleotides are TGTGCCAGCAGCGTTAGCGGGAGGGTCGATACGCAGTATTTT. Protein: CASSVSGRVDTQYF.

This chain uses TRBV2 with TRBJ1-4; a weak D match, TRBD1 (6 bases). This CDR3 region has 16 residues. Germline V gives CDR1 SNHLY, CDR2 FYNNEI. The germline V and J ends were trimmed by 2 bases and 11 bases, with 21 bases remaining between them. For the CDR3, the DNA is TGTGCCAGCAGTGAAACAGGGACGGTTTTTGATGGGAAACTGTTTTTT. It encodes CASSETGTVFDGKLFF.

The gene calls are TRBV28 and TRBJ2-5, with TRBD1 matching 12 bases. CDR1 MDHEN and CDR2 SYDVKM come from the germline V gene. With V trimmed by 5 bases and J by 5 bases, 9 bases remained unmatched. This CDR3 is 16 amino acids long. The chain's CDR3 is CASSGIGTGGWETQYF. Written as DNA, the CDR3 is TGTGCCAGCAGTGGCATCGGGACAGGGGGCTGGGAGACCCAGTACTTC.

This chain joins TRBV12-3 or TRBV12-4 and TRBJ2-2; D uncertain. CDR3 length: 11 amino acids. Trimming shortened V by 8 bases and J by 6 bases, and 7 bases separated the two germline ends. For the CDR3, the DNA is TGTGCCAGCGGGCCCTCCGGGGAGCTGTTTTTT. It yields the protein CASGPSGELFF.

The chain recombines TRBV7-9 with TRBJ2-7, with 7 bases lining up with TRBD1. CDR1 is SEHNR, CDR2 FQNEAQ, per germline (reference sequence). Losses at the gene ends were 3 bases for V and 5 bases for J; bases not matched to a gene: 10. This CDR3 has 15 residues. CDR3 protein: CASSLRGLVVDEQYF. CDR3 nucleotides: TGTGCCAGCAGCTTGAGGGGGCTGGTGGTCGACGAGCAGTACTTC.

The chain is built from TRBV10-2 and TRBJ2-1; 7 positions agree with TRBD1. Germline V gene lookup returns CDR1 WSHSY and CDR2 SAAADI. The V and J ends lost 6 bases and 3 bases, in that order; junction bases with no gene match: 8. CDR3 size: 15 residues. The CDR3, as DNA: TGCGCCAGCAGAACGGAGACAGGGAACTACAATGAGCAGTTCTTC. The encoded protein is CASRTETGNYNEQFF.